This T cell receptor beta chain was found in a study of blood T cell repertoires in COVID-19. Study as a whole: Samples taken during acute and convalescent COVID-19 were collected in the United States, Italy and Spain. PBMCs, B-cell-depleted T cells, or T cells were the source of the cDNA or gDNA that made up the material.

In the authors' workflow: By means of reference gene primer amplification, nucleated cell counts were estimated. TCRdb's copy holds only in-frame clones and misses some; the assay was immunoSEQ multiplex PCR. V and J calls and clone size are as listed in that table; D and trimming were resolved from the DNA. The sample includes approximately 320,000 clones, about 82% of them seen just once. Germline V gene lookup returns CDR1 SGHDT and CDR2 YYEEEE. The CDR3 is made up of 17 amino acids. V trimming: 4 bases; J trimming: 1 base; junction bases outside the gene matches: 12. The sample taken for sequencing was peripheral blood. The V call is TRBV5-6, the J call TRBJ1-1; TRBD1 matches 8 bases. The receptor comes from a human donor in a cohort sampled during active COVID-19. The CDR3 region has the DNA TGTGCCAGCAGCCTAGGACAGGGAGTTTGGAGGAACACTGAAGCTTTCTTT. This codes for CASSLGQGVWRNTEAFF.